One TCR beta chain is described in this entry. Antigen: not known. The sample originates from a study of blood T cells in healthy people across ages. The study, taken as a whole, reports: The diversity estimates, figures obtained from one million T cells, were considered underestimates.

This CDR3 region has 14 residues. The V end was cut by 5 bases, the J end by 3 bases, with 12 bases between. The germline CDR1 and CDR2 sequences are SGHTA and FQGNSA. Total RNA amounts of at least 6 micrograms were extracted per sample. The use of a sample-barcoded 5' primer and a J-beta primer mix characterized a second PCR of roughly 7 to 11 cycles. Every cDNA molecule bore a tag from a template-switch adaptor containing 12 random nucleotides. Every sample gave at least 2.5 million paired-end reads containing CDR3. MiXCR, run by TCRdb on the 5' RACE reads, gives a single entry per CDR3 protein. The table includes 650,000 to 1,000,000 distinct CDR3 sequences, about 36% detected once.

The genes are TRBV7-2 and TRBJ2-3; D remains unclear. The sample taken for sequencing was blood. The origin of this receptor is a man younger than 35 in good health. The CDR3 coding sequence is TGTGCCAGCAGCCGTTTCCTAGGAACAGATACGCAGTATTTT. This codes for CASSRFLGTDTQYF.